Below, one TCR beta chain is given with its context. The record originates from a study of control samples from healthy donors and cancer patients. Method: immunoSEQ multiplex PCR; TCRdb's copy keeps in-frame clones and lacks some. Of fewer than 500,000 clones listed, approximately 92% are singletons. Trimming at V came to 2 bases and at J to 6 bases, leaving 4 bases not matched to a gene. CDR3 length equals 14 residues. CDR1 is MNHEY, CDR2 SMNVEV, per germline (reference sequence). Sequenced material: PBMCs. The sequence was collected from a man aged 35-49 years with head and neck cancer. The genes are TRBV27 and TRBJ1-5; 7 positions agree with TRBD1. CDR3 sequence: CASSLVGGSQPQHF. The CDR3 bases are TGTGCCAGCAGTTTAGTAGGGGGCTCTCAGCCCCAGCATTTT.